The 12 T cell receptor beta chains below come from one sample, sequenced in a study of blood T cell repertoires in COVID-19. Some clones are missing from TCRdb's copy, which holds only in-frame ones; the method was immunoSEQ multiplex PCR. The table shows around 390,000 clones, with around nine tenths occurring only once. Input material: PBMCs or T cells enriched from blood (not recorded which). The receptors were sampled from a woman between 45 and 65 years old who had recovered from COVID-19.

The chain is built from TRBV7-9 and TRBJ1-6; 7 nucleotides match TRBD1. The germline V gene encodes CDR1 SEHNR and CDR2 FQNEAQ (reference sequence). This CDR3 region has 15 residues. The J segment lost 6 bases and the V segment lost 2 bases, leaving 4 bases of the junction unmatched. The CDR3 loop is CASSLLAGGNSPLHF. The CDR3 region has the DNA TGTGCCAGCAGCTTATTGGCAGGGGGTAATTCACCCCTCCACTTT.

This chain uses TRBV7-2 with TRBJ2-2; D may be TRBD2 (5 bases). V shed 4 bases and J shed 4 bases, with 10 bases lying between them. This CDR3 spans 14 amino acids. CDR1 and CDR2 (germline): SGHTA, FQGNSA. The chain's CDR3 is CASSSDRGTGELFF. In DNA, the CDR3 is TGTGCCAGCAGCTCTGATCGGGGCACCGGGGAGCTGTTTTTT.

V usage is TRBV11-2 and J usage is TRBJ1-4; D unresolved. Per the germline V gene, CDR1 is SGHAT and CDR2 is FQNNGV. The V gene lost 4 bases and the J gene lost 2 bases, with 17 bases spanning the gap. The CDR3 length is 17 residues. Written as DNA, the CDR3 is TGTGCCAGCAGCTCCCACCACCTGACGGAGACTAATGAAAAACTGTTTTTT. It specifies CASSSHHLTETNEKLFF.

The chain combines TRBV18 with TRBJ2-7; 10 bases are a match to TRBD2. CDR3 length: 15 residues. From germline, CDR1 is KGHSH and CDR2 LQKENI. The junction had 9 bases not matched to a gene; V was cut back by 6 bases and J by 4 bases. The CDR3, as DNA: TGTGCCAGCTCCACGGCCGGGACTAGCGTTTACGAGCAGTACTTC. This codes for CASSTAGTSVYEQYF.

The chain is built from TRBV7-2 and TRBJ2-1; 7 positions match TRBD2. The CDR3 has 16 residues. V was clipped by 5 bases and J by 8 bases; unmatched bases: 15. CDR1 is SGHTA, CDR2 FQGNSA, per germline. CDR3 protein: CASSTRDYFEPDEQFF. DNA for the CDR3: TGTGCCAGCAGCACCCGGGACTATTTTGAGCCCGATGAGCAGTTCTTC.

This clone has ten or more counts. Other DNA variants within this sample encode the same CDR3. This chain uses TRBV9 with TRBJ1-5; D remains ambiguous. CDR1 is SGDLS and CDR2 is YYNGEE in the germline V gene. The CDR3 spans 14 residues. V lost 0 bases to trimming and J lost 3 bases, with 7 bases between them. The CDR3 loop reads CASSVDGANQPQHF. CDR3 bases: TGTGCCAGCAGCGTAGACGGAGCCAATCAGCCCCAGCATTTT.

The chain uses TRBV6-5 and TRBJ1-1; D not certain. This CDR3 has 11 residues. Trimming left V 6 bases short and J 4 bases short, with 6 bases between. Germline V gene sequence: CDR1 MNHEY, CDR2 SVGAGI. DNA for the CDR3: TGTGCCAGCAGCACCGGCACTGAAGCTTTCTTT. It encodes CASSTGTEAFF.

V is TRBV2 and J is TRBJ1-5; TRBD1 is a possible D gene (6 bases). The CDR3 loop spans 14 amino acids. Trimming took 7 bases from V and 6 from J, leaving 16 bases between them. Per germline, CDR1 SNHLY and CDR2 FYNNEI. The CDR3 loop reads CASTGEGVGQPQHF. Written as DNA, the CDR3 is TGTGCCAGCACCGGGGAGGGGGTAGGTCAGCCCCAGCATTTT.

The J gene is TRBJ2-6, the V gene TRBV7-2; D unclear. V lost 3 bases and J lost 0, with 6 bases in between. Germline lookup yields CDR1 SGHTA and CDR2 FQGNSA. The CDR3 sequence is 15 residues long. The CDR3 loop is CASSLGLSGANVLTF. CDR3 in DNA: TGTGCCAGCAGCTTGGGCCTCTCTGGGGCCAACGTCCTGACTTTC.

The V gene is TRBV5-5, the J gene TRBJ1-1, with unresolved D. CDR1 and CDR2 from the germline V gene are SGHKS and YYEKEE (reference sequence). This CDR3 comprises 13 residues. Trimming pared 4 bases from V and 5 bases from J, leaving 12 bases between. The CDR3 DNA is TGTGCCAGCAGCCTCCCGGGAGGAACTGAAGCTTTCTTT. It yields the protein CASSLPGGTEAFF.

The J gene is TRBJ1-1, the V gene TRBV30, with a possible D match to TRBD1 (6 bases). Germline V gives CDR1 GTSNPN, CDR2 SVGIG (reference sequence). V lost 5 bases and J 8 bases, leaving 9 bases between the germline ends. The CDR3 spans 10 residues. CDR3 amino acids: CAWPGAEAFF. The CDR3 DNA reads TGTGCCTGGCCAGGGGCCGAAGCTTTCTTT.

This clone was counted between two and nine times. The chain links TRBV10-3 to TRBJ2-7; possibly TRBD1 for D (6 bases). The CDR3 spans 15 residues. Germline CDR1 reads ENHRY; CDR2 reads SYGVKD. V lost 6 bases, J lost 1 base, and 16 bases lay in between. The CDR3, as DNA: TGTGCCATCAGACGGGGACCCGACAGGTCCTACGAGCAGTACTTC. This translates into CAIRRGPDRSYEQYF.